Listed below are T cell receptor beta chains from one sample, sequenced in a study of monozygotic twins with inflammatory bowel disease. Each CDR3 protein gets one entry in TCRdb, which reprocessed the 5' RACE reads and gives no DNA. This sample carries about 450,000 distinct CDR3 sequences, with approximately 2.4% going to the ten biggest clones. Input material: blood. These receptors originate from a human donor with ulcerative colitis or Crohn's disease, or a healthy co-twin of an affected twin (not recorded which). The CDR3 runs from the conserved cysteine through the conserved F or W. Fields, in order: J gene, V gene, CDR3 protein.

TRBJ2-2,TRBV18,CASSPRDTTGELFF
TRBJ1-1,TRBV4-3,CASSQDFEGSEAFF
TRBJ2-3,TRBV5-4,CASGTWTGQGDTQYF
TRBJ2-1,TRBV29-1,CSARDSPYNEQFF
TRBJ2-2,TRBV19,CASSGTAANTGELFF
TRBJ1-1,TRBV14,CASSQEGPMNTEAFF
TRBJ2-7,TRBV18,CASSLGPFGEQYF
TRBJ2-7,TRBV20-1,CSARAYDEQYF
TRBJ2-5,TRBV27,CASSPGTGGETQYF
TRBJ1-5,TRBV5-8,CASRKGQFSNQPQHF
TRBJ2-7,TRBV7-2,CASSSTGSSYEQYF
TRBJ1-5,TRBV28,CASSPTQGNNQPQHF
TRBJ2-1,TRBV18,CASSPPGGYLDNEQFF
TRBJ2-3,TRBV5-5,CASSLRDTDTQYF
TRBJ2-7,TRBV2,CASSDRVRPYEQYF
TRBJ1-1,TRBV6-1,CASSQQGVLNTEAFF
TRBJ2-5,TRBV7-3,CASSLIGETQYF
TRBJ2-5,TRBV5-8,CASSSGTGWGETQYF